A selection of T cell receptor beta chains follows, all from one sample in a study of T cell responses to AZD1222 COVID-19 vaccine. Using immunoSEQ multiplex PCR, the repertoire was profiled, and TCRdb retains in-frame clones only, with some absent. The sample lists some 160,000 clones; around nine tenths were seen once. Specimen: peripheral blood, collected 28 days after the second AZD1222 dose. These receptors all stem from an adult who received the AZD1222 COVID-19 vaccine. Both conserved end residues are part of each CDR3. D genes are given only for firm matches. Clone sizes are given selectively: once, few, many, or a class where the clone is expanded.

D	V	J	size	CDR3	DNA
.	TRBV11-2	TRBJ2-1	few	CASSLDHFYNEQFF	TGTGCCAGCAGCTTAGATCATTTCTACAATGAGCAGTTCTTC
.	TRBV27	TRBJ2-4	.	CASSPSGQGHIQYF	TGTGCCAGCAGTCCGTCGGGGCAGGGACACATTCAGTACTTC
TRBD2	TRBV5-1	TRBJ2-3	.	CASATTSGATDTQYF	TGCGCCAGCGCAACGACTAGCGGGGCTACAGATACGCAGTATTTT
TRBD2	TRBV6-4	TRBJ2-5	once	CASRWGLAGAEETQYF	TGTGCCAGCAGATGGGGACTAGCGGGGGCGGAAGAGACCCAGTACTTC
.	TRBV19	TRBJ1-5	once	CASSSGVIFGSNQPQHF	TGTGCCAGTAGTAGTGGGGTTATCTTCGGAAGCAATCAGCCCCAGCATTTT
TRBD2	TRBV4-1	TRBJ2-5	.	CASSPVRAGGPETQYF	TGCGCCAGCAGCCCCGTACGAGCGGGGGGGCCGGAGACCCAGTACTTC
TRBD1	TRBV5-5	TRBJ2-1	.	CASSPGTGGFWDEQFF	TGTGCCAGCAGCCCGGGGACAGGGGGCTTTTGGGATGAGCAGTTCTTC
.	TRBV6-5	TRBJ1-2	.	CASSPLGSSYGYTF	TGTGCCAGCAGTCCCCTGGGGAGCAGCTATGGCTACACCTTC
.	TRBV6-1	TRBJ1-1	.	CASAVKMNTEAFF	TGTGCCAGCGCCGTCAAGATGAACACTGAAGCTTTCTTT
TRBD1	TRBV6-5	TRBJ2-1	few	CASSQGTGEVGEQFF	TGTGCCAGCAGCCAGGGGACAGGGGAAGTGGGAGAGCAGTTCTTC
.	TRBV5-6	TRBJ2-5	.	CASSFKETQYF	TGTGCCAGCAGCTTCAAAGAGACCCAGTACTTC
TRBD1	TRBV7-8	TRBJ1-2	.	CASSLGRTGDGYTF	TGTGCCAGCAGCCTGGGACGGACAGGTGATGGCTACACCTTC
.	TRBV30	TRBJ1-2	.	CAWRRGGIGGYTF	TGTGCCTGGAGGAGGGGTGGCATCGGGGGCTACACCTTC
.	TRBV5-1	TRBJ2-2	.	CASSLVVRQGGNTGELFF	TGCGCCAGCAGCTTGGTGGTCCGCCAGGGGGGGAACACCGGGGAGCTGTTTTTT
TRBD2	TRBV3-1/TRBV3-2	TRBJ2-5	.	CASSQDWASGETQYF	TGTGCCAGCAGCCAAGATTGGGCTAGCGGTGAGACCCAGTACTTC
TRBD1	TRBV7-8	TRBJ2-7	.	CASSTSGPTGWVRVWEQYF	TGTGCCAGCAGCACAAGTGGGCCGACAGGGTGGGTCCGTGTGTGGGAGCAGTACTTC
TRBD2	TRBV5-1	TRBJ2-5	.	CASSPGLAGGETQYF	TGCGCCAGCAGCCCGGGACTAGCGGGGGGTGAGACCCAGTACTTC
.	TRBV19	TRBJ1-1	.	CASSISGTTEAFF	TGTGCCAGTAGTATTTCGGGGACCACTGAAGCTTTCTTT
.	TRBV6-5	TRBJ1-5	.	CASSPDGGRHQPQHF	TGTGCCAGCAGCCCCGACGGGGGACGACATCAGCCCCAGCATTTT
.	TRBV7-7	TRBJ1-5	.	CASSPRGTLRNQPQHF	TGTGCCAGCAGCCCGAGGGGGACACTGCGCAATCAGCCCCAGCATTTT
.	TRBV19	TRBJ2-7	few	CASSIWESREQYF	TGTGCCAGTAGTATATGGGAAAGTCGGGAGCAGTACTTC
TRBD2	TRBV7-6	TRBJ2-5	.	CASSLGGLAGRETQYF	TGTGCCAGCAGCTTAGGGGGACTAGCGGGGAGAGAGACCCAGTACTTC
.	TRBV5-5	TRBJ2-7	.	CASSLGYQTYEQYF	TGTGCCAGCAGCTTGGGTTATCAGACCTACGAGCAGTACTTC
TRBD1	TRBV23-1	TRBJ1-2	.	CASSQGDRRKYGYTF	TGCGCCAGCAGTCAAGGGGACAGGAGAAAATATGGCTACACCTTC
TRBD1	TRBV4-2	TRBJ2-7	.	CASSHAGTGPYEQYF	TGTGCCAGCAGCCATGCCGGGACAGGGCCCTACGAGCAGTACTTC
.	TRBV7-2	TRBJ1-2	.	CASSPPGTQRNGYTF	TGTGCCAGCAGCCCCCCCGGGACCCAGAGAAATGGCTACACCTTC
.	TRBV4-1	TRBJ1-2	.	CASSQARGVNGYTF	TGCGCCAGCAGCCAAGCCCGCGGAGTCAATGGCTACACCTTC
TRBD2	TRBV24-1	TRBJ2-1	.	CATSDLRTSLQFF	TGTGCCACCAGTGATCTGAGGACTAGTTTGCAGTTCTTC
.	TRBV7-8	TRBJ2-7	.	CASSSLRADSYEQYF	TGTGCCAGCAGCTCTCTCCGGGCCGATTCCTACGAGCAGTACTTC
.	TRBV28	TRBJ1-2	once	CASSRGPGVGGYTF	TGTGCCAGCAGCCGGGGTCCGGGGGTTGGGGGCTACACCTTC
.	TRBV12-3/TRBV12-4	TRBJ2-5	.	CASSSGETQYF	TGTGCCAGCAGCTCAGGGGAGACCCAGTACTTC
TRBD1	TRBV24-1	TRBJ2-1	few	CATESTGGLNEQFF	TGTGCCACCGAGTCGACAGGGGGCTTAAATGAGCAGTTCTTC
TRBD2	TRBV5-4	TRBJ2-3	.	CASRRAGARGTQYF	TGTGCCAGCAGGCGAGCGGGGGCGAGAGGTACGCAGTATTTT
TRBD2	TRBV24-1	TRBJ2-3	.	CATSDPLAGAADTQYF	TGTGCCACCAGTGATCCTTTAGCGGGGGCCGCAGATACGCAGTATTTT
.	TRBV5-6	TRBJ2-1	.	CASSLFARDNEQFF	TGTGCCAGCAGCTTGTTTGCACGGGACAATGAGCAGTTCTTC
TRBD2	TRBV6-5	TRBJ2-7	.	CASSWTSDYYEQYF	TGTGCCAGCAGCTGGACTAGCGATTACTACGAGCAGTACTTC
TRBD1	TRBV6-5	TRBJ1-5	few	CASSYSTGTLPQHF	TGTGCCAGCAGTTACTCGACAGGGACCCTGCCCCAGCATTTT
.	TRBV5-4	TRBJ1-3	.	CASSFDQGRGNTIYF	TGTGCCAGCAGCTTTGATCAGGGTCGGGGAAACACCATATATTTT
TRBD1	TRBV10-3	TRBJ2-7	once	CAIMAGTGSYEQYF	TGTGCCATCATGGCCGGGACAGGGTCCTACGAGCAGTACTTC
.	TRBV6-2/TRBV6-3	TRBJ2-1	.	CASSYLNEQFF	TGTGCCAGCAGCTATCTGAATGAGCAGTTCTTC
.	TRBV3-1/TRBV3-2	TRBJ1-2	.	CASSPLGGDGYTF	TGTGCCAGCAGCCCGCTGGGTGGTGATGGCTACACCTTC